The next 3 T cell receptor beta chains were all read from a single sample in a study of cytomegalovirus exposure and HLA in healthy donors. The PCR ran on 60 Vbeta and 13 Jbeta primers. The assay was immunoSEQ multiplex PCR, and TCRdb's table has in-frame clones only and misses some. This sample has more than 150,000 clones, with approximately 82% found just once. Sequenced: PBMCs. These receptors all come from a male donor in good health and CMV-seronegative.

This chain's CDR3 is CASSRTDRGGYTF. For the CDR3, the DNA is TGTGCCAGCAGCCGAACGGACAGGGGCGGCTACACCTTC. The chain joins TRBV6-5 to TRBJ1-2; 9 bases fit TRBD1. The CDR3 length is 13 residues. Germline CDR1 reads MNHEY; CDR2 reads SVGAGI. The V gene end was trimmed by 6 bases and the J gene end by 8 bases; junction bases not matched to a gene: 7.

The rearrangement links TRBV6-1 to TRBJ2-5, with TRBD1 identical over 9 bases. CDR1 and CDR2 from the germline V gene are MNHNS and SASEGT. Trimming cost V 9 bases and J 4 bases; bases outside gene matches: 9. CDR3 length: 14 residues. CDR3 residues: CASITGGWGETQYF. CDR3 in DNA: TGTGCCAGTATCACAGGGGGCTGGGGAGAGACCCAGTACTTC.

This clone was observed a few times. The genes are TRBV11-2 and TRBJ2-2; possibly TRBD2 for D (6 bases). Looked up from germline, CDR1 is SGHAT and CDR2 is FQNNGV. Trimming cost V 1 base and J 4 bases, with 13 bases left between them. The CDR3 is 16 amino acids. In DNA, the CDR3 is TGTGCCAGCAGCTTAGTAACCCAGGGAGGCACCGGGGAGCTGTTTTTT. Its protein product is CASSLVTQGGTGELFF.